This T cell receptor beta chain stems from a study of shared clonotypes between healthy human individuals. Findings and limits, study-wide: Relative to memory subsets, naive subsets generally showed larger estimated richness. Enrolling few donors narrowed the genetic and exposure-history diversity that was represented.

The CDR3 totals 14 residues. V lost 5 bases and J lost 6, with 15 bases in between. Germline CDR1 is MDHEN and CDR2 is SYDVKM. DNA at approximately 200 ng, 25,000 to 30,000 T cell genomes, went into sorted-subset replicate PCRs. Repertoires were generated with immunoSEQ multiplex PCR, while TCRdb's copy carries only in-frame clones and drops some. The table shows around 120,000 clones, with roughly 70% occurring only once. Points on this clone: Its target is not known.

The sequence was obtained from a woman in her thirties in good health. The chain is built from TRBV28 and TRBJ2-3; D is undetermined. The sample taken for sequencing was memory CD8+ T cells sorted from blood. The subset: CD45RO+ cells pooled with CCR7-negative TemRA cells. The CDR3 is CASSPRVVHDTQYF. Here the CDR3 DNA reads TGTGCCAGCAGTCCCCGGGTCGTGCACGATACGCAGTATTTT.